This T cell receptor (beta chain) was recorded in a study of blood T cell repertoires in COVID-19. Study background: Samples taken during acute and convalescent COVID-19 were collected in the United States, Italy and Spain. T cells, B-cell-depleted T cells, or PBMCs provided the cDNA or gDNA that served as material.

Original data processing: Amplification of reference gene primers provided the estimated nucleated cell counts. The data were produced by immunoSEQ multiplex PCR, yet TCRdb's version contains in-frame clones alone and is incomplete. V and J calls and clone size are copied from that table; D and trimming were computed from the DNA. Of about 250,000 clones detected, roughly 87% appear once; the ten largest clones hold around 0.78%. This CDR3 has 16 amino acids. Germline CDR1 reads LNHDA; CDR2 reads SQIVND (reference sequence). V gave up 4 bases and J gave up 4 bases; unmatched junction bases: 7. This clonotype was obtained from a woman under 40 with acute or convalescent COVID-19. The sequenced material came from peripheral blood. The chain employs TRBV19 and TRBJ1-5, with 10 bases matching TRBD1. The CDR3 DNA is TGTGCCAGTAGTAAGGTGACAGGGGGCTCTAATCAGCCCCAGCATTTT. It encodes CASSKVTGGSNQPQHF.